These 21 T cell receptor beta chains were sequenced from one sample in a study of regulatory T cells in long-lasting Graves disease. Construction of the TCR beta libraries employed iRepertoire HTBI primers in conjunction with Arm-PCR of CDR3 regions. TCRdb reprocessed the multiplex PCR reads via MiXCR and lists one record per CDR3 protein. The sample holds hundreds of thousands of distinct CDR3 sequences, 14% to 15% seen once. Time point defined: newly diagnosed GD, antithyroid drugs for less than 3 months. Generation of the TCR library employed RNA extracted from PBMCs. A further study also used this sample, focusing on T cells in Graves' hyperthyroidism and ophthalmopathy.

Sequencing was performed on peripheral blood mononuclear cells (PBMCs), taken at new diagnosis, from a patient treated with antithyroid drugs. The receptor source for this set is a middle-aged woman with Graves disease.

In this sample, this clonotype turned up many times. The chain couples TRBV6-1 to TRBJ2-3; D is undetermined. This CDR3 comprises 13 residues. The V gene lost 5 bases and the J gene lost 3 bases, with 9 bases spanning the gap. Germline assignment: CDR1 MNHNS and CDR2 SASEGT. This chain's CDR3 is CASSIYRTDTQYF. DNA for the CDR3: TGTGCCAGCAGTATCTACAGAACAGATACGCAGTATTTT.

This clonotype was recorded a few times. The V gene is TRBV20-1, the J gene TRBJ2-7; D gene uncertain. V was trimmed by 3 bases and J by 4 bases, leaving 10 bases between them. From germline, CDR1 is DFQATT and CDR2 SNEGSKA (reference sequence). This CDR3 has 12 amino acids. CDR3 loop: CSASPIGYEQYF. The CDR3 DNA follows: TGCAGTGCTAGCCCAATAGGATACGAGCAGTACTTC.

This clonotype occurred a few times. A read error is the likely source, as a far larger clone sits one nucleotide away. This chain joins TRBV6-1 and TRBJ2-5, with 13 bases lining up with TRBD2. Unmatched junction bases numbered 3, after V lost 6 bases and J lost 2 bases. CDR1 is MNHNS, CDR2 SASEGT, per germline. The CDR3 runs 15 residues. The CDR3, as DNA: TGTGCCAGCAGGCCGGGACTAGCGGGACAAGAGACCCAGTACTTC. This translates into CASRPGLAGQETQYF.

This clonotype was detected ten times or more. The rearrangement joins TRBV28 to TRBJ2-3, with D tentatively TRBD2 (5 bases). The germline V gene has CDR1 MDHEN and CDR2 SYDVKM. Trimming shortened V by 2 bases and J by 6 bases, and 15 bases separated the two germline ends. The CDR3 contains 15 residues. The DNA for the CDR3 is TGTGCCAGCAGTTTAAAACGGACTGCAAGCGATACGCAGTATTTT. Its protein product is CASSLKRTASDTQYF.

The sample holds a few counts of this clonotype. This chain links TRBV27 with TRBJ2-7; 7 bases fit TRBD2. Germline-derived CDR1 and CDR2 are MNHEY and SMNVEV (reference sequence). J lost 4 bases, V lost 6 bases, and 12 bases had no gene match. The CDR3 totals 15 residues. CDR3 DNA sequence: TGTGCCAGCAGGGTTGGGGCGGGAGCCTCATACGAGCAGTACTTC. As protein: CASRVGAGASYEQYF.

This clonotype has more than one count but fewer than ten. The chain employs TRBV9 and TRBJ2-5; 7 bases match TRBD2. V lost 0 bases and J lost 7; bases outside the gene matches: 6. The CDR3 is 14 residues long. Looked up from germline, CDR1 is SGDLS and CDR2 is YYNGEE. CDR3 loop: CASSVGTSEATQYF. CDR3 coding DNA: TGTGCCAGCAGCGTAGGGACTAGTGAGGCGACCCAGTACTTC.

This clonotype was counted between two and nine times. J is TRBJ1-2 and V is TRBV3-1, with D perhaps TRBD1 (5 bases). Per germline, CDR1 LGHDT and CDR2 YNNKEL (reference sequence). Deletions cut 3 bases from V and 3 bases from J, with 11 bases between. The CDR3 covers 14 residues. CDR3 DNA: TGTGCCAGCAGCCATGCCGGGGCTGACTATGGCTACACCTTC. Protein sequence: CASSHAGADYGYTF.

A few counts support this clonotype. The chain carries TRBV3-1 and TRBJ2-7, with D unclear. There are 15 residues in the CDR3. The V end was cut by 0 bases, the J end by 3 bases, with 12 bases between. CDR1 is LGHDT and CDR2 is YNNKEL in the germline V gene (reference sequence). This chain's CDR3 is CASSQDSAVIYEQYF. The CDR3 coding sequence is TGTGCCAGCAGCCAAGATTCGGCGGTTATCTACGAGCAGTACTTC.

This clonotype turned up a few times. Possible read error: a much larger clone is one base away. The chain joins TRBV28 to TRBJ2-7; weak D call: TRBD1 (6 bases). Germline assignment: CDR1 MDHEN and CDR2 SYDVKM. This CDR3 is built from 14 residues. Trimming shortened V by 4 bases and J by 3 bases, and 13 bases separated the two germline ends. The CDR3 DNA is TGTGCCAGCAGTTCATACAGGGAAGGCTACGAGCAGTACTTC. Protein: CASSSYREGYEQYF.

V gene TRBV30 combines with J gene TRBJ1-3; D remains ambiguous. Between the trimmed V and J ends, which lost 0 bases and 0 bases, there was a span of 12 bases. The length of the CDR3 is 16 residues. CDR1 GTSNPN and CDR2 SVGIG come from the germline V gene (reference sequence). The CDR3 reads CAWSVTSVNSGNTIYF. DNA of the CDR3: TGTGCCTGGAGTGTAACTTCGGTTAACTCTGGAAACACCATATATTTT.

This clonotype was recorded many times. V gene TRBV9 combines with J gene TRBJ1-3, with unresolved D. In germline, CDR1 is SGDLS, CDR2 YYNGEE. This CDR3 is 13 amino acids long. Trimming took 1 base from V and 3 from J, leaving 5 bases between them. CDR3 bases: TGTGCCAGCAGCGTACCAGGTGGAAACACCATATATTTT. It specifies CASSVPGGNTIYF.

This chain links TRBV9 with TRBJ2-1, with D uncertain. V was shortened by 3 bases and J by 8 bases, with 12 bases between the two germline ends. This CDR3 has 13 amino acids. Germline V gene sequence: CDR1 SGDLS, CDR2 YYNGEE. The CDR3 protein is CASSDLITDEQFF. Here the CDR3 DNA reads TGTGCCAGCAGCGACCTTATCACGGATGAGCAGTTCTTC. The full variable domain, its missing parts supplied by reference TRBV9 and TRBJ2-1, is DSGVTQTPKHLITATGQRVTLRCSPRSGDLSVYWYQQSLDQGLQFLIQYYNGEERAKGNILERFSAQQFPDLHSELNLSSLELGDSALYFCASSDLITDEQFFGPGTRLTVL.

This clonotype showed up many times. The chain is built from TRBV29-1 and TRBJ2-3; TRBD2 might be the D (6 bases). Trimming pared 4 bases from V and 5 bases from J, leaving 16 bases between. This CDR3 spans 14 amino acids. Germline V gene sequence: CDR1 SQVTM, CDR2 ANQGSEA. CDR3 in amino acids: CSVAQGLPGDTQYF. The CDR3 nucleotides are TGCAGCGTTGCTCAGGGACTCCCTGGAGATACGCAGTATTTT.

A note on this clonotype: A much larger clone lies one base from this, so it may be a read error. The chain has TRBV11-1 and TRBJ2-6, with 9 bases identical to TRBD2. Germline V lookup: CDR1 SGHAT, CDR2 FQDESV (reference sequence). The CDR3 spans 16 residues. The CDR3 sequence is CASSIAGVSGANVLTF. The CDR3, as DNA: TGTGCCAGCAGCATAGCGGGGGTCTCTGGGGCCAACGTCCTGACTTTC.

This sequence joins TRBV9 and TRBJ2-2; 9 bases match TRBD2. The CDR3 runs 16 residues. Germline-derived CDR1 and CDR2 are SGDLS and YYNGEE. Germline trimming cut 0 bases from V and 4 bases from J; bases unmatched to any gene: 4. CDR3 nucleotides: TGTGCCAGCAGCGTAGCTGCGGGAGGGAGCACCGGGGAGCTGTTTTTT. It translates to CASSVAAGGSTGELFF.

This clonotype was counted many times. V is TRBV11-2 and J is TRBJ2-7; D possibly matches TRBD1 or TRBD2 (6 bases each). V was clipped by 0 bases and J by 6 bases, with 12 bases between them. Germline-derived CDR1 and CDR2 are SGHAT and FQNNGV. The CDR3 is made up of 14 amino acids. CDR3: CASSLEGGGGEQYF. CDR3 bases: TGTGCCAGCAGCTTAGAAGGGGGAGGCGGCGAGCAGTACTTC.

This sequence joins TRBV13 and TRBJ2-3, with D unresolved. Germline CDR1 and CDR2: PRHDT and FYEKMQ (reference sequence). Trimming pared 5 bases from V and 8 bases from J, leaving 11 bases between. CDR3 size: 12 residues. The CDR3 is CASSLSEGTQYF. The CDR3 bases are TGTGCCAGCAGCCTCTCGGAAGGTACGCAGTATTTT.

This rearrangement joins TRBV11-2 to TRBJ1-2; D is unclear. V dropped 1 base and J dropped 4 bases, with 7 bases sitting between them. The CDR3 is 13 residues long. Germline CDR1 SGHAT, CDR2 FQNNGV. The CDR3 DNA is TGTGCCAGCAGCTTAGGTCAGCGCTATGGCTACACCTTC. Amino acid sequence: CASSLGQRYGYTF.

This clonotype was recorded many times. This chain uses TRBV15 with TRBJ1-5; D is ambiguous. The V end lost 0 bases, the J end lost 8 bases, and 11 bases lay between the germline ends. Germline V CDR1 and CDR2: LNHNV, YYDKDF (reference sequence). The CDR3 spans 14 residues. For the CDR3, the DNA is TGTGCCACCAGCAGAGATCGAGGTTTCGAGCCCCAGCATTTT. Amino acid sequence: CATSRDRGFEPQHF. The variable domain in full, completed from reference TRBV15 and TRBJ1-5, reads DAMVIQNPRYQVTQFGKPVTLSCSQTLNHNVMYWYQQKSSQAPKLLFHYYDKDFNNEADTPDNFQSRRPNTSFCFLDIRSPGLGDTAMYLCATSRDRGFEPQHFGDGTRLSIL.

V and J are TRBV19 and TRBJ2-1; 7 nucleotides agree with TRBD1. This CDR3 contains 16 residues. V shed 5 bases, J shed 6 bases, and the junction held 13 bases outside the gene matches. In germline, CDR1 is LNHDA, CDR2 SQIVND (reference sequence). CDR3 nucleotides: TGTGCCAGTAGTCTACGACAGGGAGACTGGTTCAATGAGCAGTTCTTC. As protein: CASSLRQGDWFNEQFF.

This clonotype was observed at least ten times. This chain connects TRBV29-1 to TRBJ2-5, with 10 bases lining up with TRBD1. J gave up 5 bases and V 8 bases, and 11 bases lay outside the gene matches. This CDR3 comprises 14 residues. The germline CDR1 and CDR2 sequences are SQVTM and ANQGSEA. The CDR3 is CSSRPGQGRETQYF. Here the CDR3 DNA reads TGCAGCTCCCGACCGGGACAGGGGAGGGAGACCCAGTACTTC.